This TCR beta chain stems from a study of shared clonotypes between healthy human individuals. Study-wide points: The researchers took only blood, and tissue repertoires probably look different.

About this clone itself: Its antigen is undetermined.

CDR3 length equals 14 residues. V gave up 7 bases and J gave up 3 bases, with 15 bases separating them. From germline, CDR1 is LNHDA and CDR2 SQIVND (reference sequence). Deep was the level at which the assay was run. Per the original data handling: Sequence data from immunoSEQ were junction-only and lacked quality scores; consequently, filtering differed. Only in-frame clones appear in the TCRdb table, and some are missing; sequencing was by immunoSEQ multiplex PCR. For V, J and clone size, that table is used; D and trimming come from the DNA. The profile shows about 470,000 clones, roughly 83% of them singletons.

The sample taken for sequencing was PBMCs. The chain links TRBV19 to TRBJ1-1, with a weak D call TRBD1 (5 bases). This TCR derives from a woman between 40 and 50 years old in good health. Some clones in this sample may be carry-over from other donors' samples. The DNA of the CDR3 is TGTGCCAGTAATTCAGGGCTACGGGACACTGAAGCTTTCTTT. Its translation is CASNSGLRDTEAFF.